The T cell receptor beta chain under discussion was sequenced for a study of cytomegalovirus exposure and HLA in healthy donors. Trimming took 7 bases from V and 5 from J; bases not matched to a gene: 2. The V gene's germline CDR1 is MNHNS and CDR2 SASEGT. The CDR3 totals 13 residues. Vbeta (60) and Jbeta (13) primers were used in the PCR. Assay used: immunoSEQ multiplex PCR; TCRdb lists only in-frame clones, some missing. This listing includes about 140,000 clones. The chain combines TRBV6-1 with TRBJ2-1; TRBD2 agrees at 10 bases. The sample taken for sequencing was PBMCs. This clonotype was sampled from a male donor in good health and CMV-seronegative. The CDR3 reads CASTGLADNEQFF. The CDR3 nucleotides are TGTGCCAGCACTGGACTAGCGGACAATGAGCAGTTCTTC.